This passage covers 22 T cell receptor beta chains from one sample sequenced in a study of T cells after posttransplantation cyclophosphamide. Profiled with immunoSEQ multiplex PCR; TCRdb holds only in-frame clones, not every one. The sample has some 64,000 clones, about 93% seen once; the top ten hold about 3%. The sample consisted of PBMCs. The receptor set was obtained from a woman aged 25-40 years in good health and a related stem cell transplant donor.

The chain has TRBV2 and TRBJ2-7, with 9 positions matching TRBD1. V gave up 4 bases and J gave up 3 bases; unmatched junction bases: 7. The CDR3 spans 15 residues. Germline CDR1 SNHLY, CDR2 FYNNEI. CDR3 coding DNA: TGTGCCAGCAGTGTCCGGACAGGGGTAGACTACGAGCAGTACTTC. It translates to CASSVRTGVDYEQYF. The full variable domain, rest sourced from reference TRBV2 and TRBJ2-7, is EPEVTQTPSHQVTQMGQEVILRCVPISNHLYFYWYRQILGQKVEFLVSFYNNEISEKSEIFDDQFSVERPDGSNFTLKIRSTKLEDSAMYFCASSVRTGVDYEQYFGPGTRLTVT.

The V gene is TRBV10-3, the J gene TRBJ1-1, with D perhaps matching TRBD1 (5 bases). CDR3 length equals 13 residues. V lost 4 bases and J lost 6, with 12 bases in between. Germline CDR1 ENHRY, CDR2 SYGVKD. DNA for the CDR3: TGTGCCATCAGTGCCCCGGGGGGTCCTGAAGCTTTCTTT. Its translation: CAISAPGGPEAFF.

The chain uses TRBV9 and TRBJ2-7; D assignment may be TRBD1 or TRBD2 (5 bases each). The germline V and J ends were trimmed by 4 bases and 2 bases, with 13 bases remaining between them. This CDR3 spans 14 amino acids. CDR1 SGDLS and CDR2 YYNGEE come from the germline V gene. In DNA form, the CDR3 reads TGTGCCAGCAGCCCAGGGACCGCCACCTACGAGCAGTACTTC. Its protein is CASSPGTATYEQYF.

The chain couples TRBV7-9 to TRBJ1-6, with no clear D. Per germline, CDR1 SEHNR and CDR2 FQNEAQ (reference sequence). The ends were cut back, 1 base at V and 7 bases at J, with 8 bases in the middle. This CDR3 is built from 14 residues. CDR3 DNA: TGTGCCAGCAGCTTAGGTAGGCCCAATTCACCCCTCCACTTT. This encodes CASSLGRPNSPLHF. Full variable domain (rest looked up from reference TRBV7-9 and TRBJ1-6): DTGVSQNPRHKITKRGQNVTFRCDPISEHNRLYWYRQTLGQGPEFLTYFQNEAQLEKSRLLSDRFSAERPKGSFSTLEIQRTEQGDSAMYLCASSLGRPNSPLHFGNGTRLTVT.

J is TRBJ1-1 and V is TRBV7-2, with TRBD1 matching 8 bases. Germline CDR1 is SGHTA and CDR2 is FQGNSA. The CDR3 has 14 residues. Trimming removed 5 bases from V and 11 bases from J; junction bases left unmatched: 13. CDR3 DNA: TGTGCCAGCAGCCCTAACAGGGGGGACTTGGGGGCTTTCTTT. As protein: CASSPNRGDLGAFF.

The V gene is TRBV28, the J gene TRBJ1-2; D is unclear. Deletions cut 2 bases from V and 7 bases from J, with 8 bases between. There are 12 residues in the CDR3. The germline V gene has CDR1 MDHEN and CDR2 SYDVKM. The CDR3 DNA follows: TGTGCCAGCAGTTTAGGAGGGTTTGGCTACACCTTC. Residues: CASSLGGFGYTF.

The chain has TRBV28 and TRBJ2-1; maybe TRBD2 (5 bases). V lost 7 bases and J 4 bases, leaving 11 bases between the germline ends. Looked up from germline, CDR1 is MDHEN and CDR2 is SYDVKM. This CDR3 region has 13 residues. The CDR3 DNA is TGTGCCAGCATCGGGGTGGGGTACAATGAGCAGTTCTTC. Amino acid sequence: CASIGVGYNEQFF. Full variable domain (rest looked up from reference TRBV28 and TRBJ2-1): DVKVTQSSRYLVKRTGEKVFLECVQDMDHENMFWYRQDPGLGLRLIYFSYDVKMKEKGDIPEGYSVSREKKERFSLILESASTNQTSMYLCASIGVGYNEQFFGPGTRLTVL.

The J gene is TRBJ1-3, the V gene TRBV5-6; D is uncertain. V dropped 1 base and J dropped 4 bases, with 9 bases sitting between them. Per the germline V gene, CDR1 is SGHDT and CDR2 is YYEEEE. The CDR3 contains 14 residues. The CDR3 nucleotides read TGTGCCAGCAGCTTGAATTGGGCCGGAAACACCATATATTTT. It is translated as CASSLNWAGNTIYF.

This chain connects TRBV19 to TRBJ2-4, with 8 nucleotides matching TRBD1. CDR3 length: 16 amino acids. In germline, CDR1 is LNHDA, CDR2 SQIVND (reference sequence). Germline trimming cut 3 bases from V and 0 bases from J; bases unmatched to any gene: 4. The CDR3 loop is CASSIWQGAAKNIQYF. CDR3 DNA sequence: TGTGCCAGTAGTATTTGGCAGGGGGCAGCCAAAAACATTCAGTACTTC.

This chain connects TRBV11-3 to TRBJ2-3, with no clear D. The CDR3 extends over 14 amino acids. The V gene's germline CDR1 is SGHNT and CDR2 YENEEA. Trimming took 5 bases from V and 1 from J, leaving 10 bases between them. The CDR3 region has the DNA TGTGCCAGCAGCCCCGGCCAACGCACAGATACGCAGTATTTT. Translating it yields CASSPGQRTDTQYF.

The rearrangement joins TRBV9 to TRBJ1-2; 7 nucleotides match TRBD1. CDR1 and CDR2 from the germline V gene are SGDLS and YYNGEE. CDR3 length: 14 amino acids. Trimming cost V 3 bases and J 2 bases; bases outside gene matches: 4. CDR3 bases: TGTGCCAGCAGCGGACAGGGTTCCAACTATGGCTACACCTTC. Its translation is CASSGQGSNYGYTF.

This clone has a single count. The chain recombines TRBV4-3 with TRBJ2-1; D tentatively reads TRBD1 or TRBD2 (6 bases each). Trimming shortened V by 1 base and J by 12 bases, and 16 bases separated the two germline ends. CDR1 is LGHNA, CDR2 YSLEER, per germline. The CDR3 length is 14 residues. CDR3 in DNA: TGCGCCAGCAGCCAAGGGACGCGCGGGGACACGCAGTTCTTC. The encoded protein is CASSQGTRGDTQFF.

To note about this clone: This same CDR3 is encoded by further DNA sequences in the sample. The V gene is TRBV6-5, the J gene TRBJ2-7; D might be TRBD1 (5 bases). The CDR3 totals 13 residues. The germline CDR1 and CDR2 sequences are MNHEY and SVGAGI. Trimming shortened V by 4 bases and J by 1 base, and 8 bases separated the two germline ends. CDR3 nucleotides: TGTGCCAGCAGTTCCCCAGGGTCCTACGAGCAGTACTTC. It translates to CASSSPGSYEQYF.

J is TRBJ1-3 and V is TRBV10-1, with D possibly matching TRBD1 (6 bases). V lost 4 bases, J lost 3 bases, and 13 bases lay in between. The CDR3 runs to 15 residues. In germline, CDR1 is WNHNN, CDR2 SYGVQD (reference sequence). The CDR3 DNA follows: TGCGCCAGCAGTGGAGGGGGGACGAATGGAAACACCATATATTTT. The encoded protein is CASSGGGTNGNTIYF.

The chain carries TRBV28 and TRBJ1-5; 7 bases align to TRBD1. The CDR3 is 17 amino acids. V was pared by 6 bases and J by 0 bases, with 11 bases of the junction left unmatched. The germline gives CDR1 MDHEN, CDR2 SYDVKM. CDR3 sequence (DNA): TGTGCCAGCAGCTCGCTAGGACAGGTGTATAGCAATCAGCCCCAGCATTTT. Protein: CASSSLGQVYSNQPQHF.

The chain is built from TRBV11-2 and TRBJ2-1; 8 bases align to TRBD1. V trimming: 5 bases; J trimming: 6 bases; junction bases outside the gene matches: 9. Germline lookup yields CDR1 SGHAT and CDR2 FQNNGV. The CDR3 length is 15 residues. Here the CDR3 reads CASSLMQGAFNEQFF. For the CDR3, the DNA is TGTGCCAGCAGCCTCATGCAGGGGGCTTTCAATGAGCAGTTCTTC.

This sequence joins TRBV7-2 and TRBJ1-1; 7 nucleotides agree with TRBD1. Per germline, CDR1 SGHTA and CDR2 FQGNSA. The CDR3 spans 15 residues. V trimming: 5 bases; J trimming: 1 base; junction bases outside the gene matches: 7. The CDR3 region has the DNA TGTGCCAGCAGCATAAGGACAGGCACGAACACTGAAGCTTTCTTT. It translates to CASSIRTGTNTEAFF.

The V gene is TRBV6-4, the J gene TRBJ1-1; 8 bases align to TRBD1. Trimming at V came to 6 bases and at J to 4 bases, leaving 7 bases not matched to a gene. Per the germline V gene, CDR1 is MRHNA and CDR2 is SNTAGT. There are 14 residues in the CDR3. CDR3 in amino acids: CASREDRESTEAFF. The DNA for the CDR3 is TGTGCCAGCAGAGAGGACAGGGAGAGCACTGAAGCTTTCTTT.

This rearrangement joins TRBV2 to TRBJ1-5, with unresolved D. This CDR3 contains 15 residues. Trimming left V 4 bases short and J 6 bases short, with 16 bases between. CDR1 is SNHLY, CDR2 FYNNEI, per germline. Here the CDR3 DNA reads TGTGCCAGCAGTGGCGACGGGAGGCCTACTCAGCCCCAGCATTTT. This translates into CASSGDGRPTQPQHF.

V gene TRBV7-2 combines with J gene TRBJ2-7; D unclear. The V end lost 1 base, the J end lost 5 bases, and 12 bases lay between the germline ends. The CDR3 loop spans 14 amino acids. Germline V gene data show CDR1 as SGHTA and CDR2 as FQGNSA. CDR3 sequence (DNA): TGTGCCAGCAGCTTAGACGGAATCCTGGACGAGCAGTACTTC. It is translated as CASSLDGILDEQYF.

This clone came up a few times. V usage is TRBV29-1 and J usage is TRBJ1-3; TRBD1 matches 7 bases. Trimming removed 7 bases from V and 4 bases from J; junction bases left unmatched: 7. Looked up from germline, CDR1 is SQVTM and CDR2 is ANQGSEA. This CDR3 comprises 13 residues. Written as DNA, the CDR3 is TGCAGCGGATCGACAGGGTTAGGAAACACCATATATTTT. It specifies CSGSTGLGNTIYF. The variable domain in full, completed from reference TRBV29-1 and TRBJ1-3, reads SAVISQKPSRDICQRGTSLTIQCQVDSQVTMMFWYRQQPGQSLTLIATANQGSEATYESGFVIDKFPISRPNLTFSTLTVSNMSPEDSSIYLCSGSTGLGNTIYFGEGSWLTVV.

This rearrangement joins TRBV5-1 to TRBJ2-5, with a possible D match to TRBD1 (7 bases). Trimming removed 0 bases at V and 5 bases at J, with 8 bases between. The CDR3 sequence is 13 residues long. Per the germline V gene, CDR1 is SGHRS and CDR2 is YFSETQ. The CDR3 DNA follows: TGCGCCAGCAGCTTGGCAGGGGGGGAGACCCAGTACTTC. Its protein product is CASSLAGGETQYF.